The 19 T cell receptor beta chains listed next were all sequenced from one sample in a study of blood T cell repertoires in COVID-19. Clones were sequenced by immunoSEQ multiplex PCR, and TCRdb holds only the in-frame ones, with some missing. The sample yields about 250,000 clones, roughly 80% seen once. Specimen: peripheral blood. These receptors came from a woman aged 40 to 50 with active or convalescent COVID-19.

The table lists this clone with a few counts. This rearrangement joins TRBV5-6 to TRBJ1-4, with D tentatively TRBD1 (6 bases). The CDR3 has 11 amino acids. Looked up from germline, CDR1 is SGHDT and CDR2 is YYEEEE. V gave up 0 bases and J gave up 12 bases, with 6 bases separating them. The CDR3 region is CASSLDRELFF. The CDR3 nucleotides read TGTGCCAGCAGCTTGGACAGGGAACTGTTTTTT.

This sequence joins TRBV7-9 and TRBJ2-3; 11 bases match TRBD2. The J segment lost 0 bases and the V segment lost 4 bases, leaving 6 bases of the junction unmatched. Germline lookup yields CDR1 SEHNR and CDR2 FQNEAQ (reference sequence). The CDR3 is made up of 17 amino acids. As DNA, the CDR3 is TGTGCCAGCAGCTATGGGGCTAGCGGGGGGAGCACAGATACGCAGTATTTT. Its protein product is CASSYGASGGSTDTQYF.

The chain couples TRBV5-4 to TRBJ2-1, with D unresolved. The CDR3 spans 11 residues. Per germline, CDR1 SGHNT and CDR2 YYREEE (reference sequence). V was clipped by 4 bases and J by 10 bases, with 9 bases between them. The CDR3 coding sequence is TGTGCCAGCAGCCTCACCAGAGAGCAGTTCTTC. Amino acids: CASSLTREQFF. Using reference TRBV5-4 and TRBJ2-1 for the parts outside the CDR3, the full variable domain is ETGVTQSPTHLIKTRGQQVTLRCSSQSGHNTVSWYQQALGQGPQFIFQYYREEENGRGNFPPRFSGLQFPNYSSELNVNALELDDSALYLCASSLTREQFFGPGTRLTVL.

The chain joins TRBV19 to TRBJ1-2; tentative D call: TRBD1 (5 bases). This CDR3 is built from 14 residues. V was trimmed by 6 bases and J by 6 bases, leaving 17 bases between them. Germline CDR1 LNHDA, CDR2 SQIVND (reference sequence). The CDR3 coding sequence is TGTGCCAGTAGATCCAGGGACCGCGGGGATGGCTACACCTTC. Its protein is CASRSRDRGDGYTF.

The chain has TRBV7-9 and TRBJ1-3; D ambiguous. V lost 3 bases to trimming and J lost 2 bases, with 2 bases between them. The germline gives CDR1 SEHNR, CDR2 FQNEAQ (reference sequence). This CDR3 has 12 residues. For the CDR3, the DNA is TGTGCCAGCAGCTTTACTGGAAACACCATATATTTT. Translating it yields CASSFTGNTIYF.

The V call is TRBV19, the J call TRBJ1-5; no clear D. There are 14 residues in the CDR3. Trimming shortened V by 5 bases and J by 2 bases, and 10 bases separated the two germline ends. Germline lookup yields CDR1 LNHDA and CDR2 SQIVND (reference sequence). CDR3 sequence: CASSGSGGNQPQHF. The CDR3 nucleotides are TGTGCCAGTAGTGGATCCGGAGGCAATCAGCCCCAGCATTTT. Together with reference TRBV19 and TRBJ1-5, the CDR3 gives the full variable domain: DGGITQSPKYLFRKEGQNVTLSCEQNLNHDAMYWYRQDPGQGLRLIYYSQIVNDFQKGDIAEGYSVSREKKESFPLTVTSAQKNPTAFYLCASSGSGGNQPQHFGDGTRLSIL.

This clone was seen many times. The chain combines TRBV6-6 with TRBJ1-2, with 10 bases that match TRBD1. Germline V gene sequence: CDR1 MNHNY, CDR2 SVGAGI (reference sequence). The V gene end was trimmed by 5 bases and the J gene end by 6 bases; junction bases not matched to a gene: 9. This CDR3 has 15 amino acids. The CDR3 coding sequence is TGTGCCAGCAGTAAGGGACAGGGGACTCTCGATGGCTACACCTTC. It is translated as CASSKGQGTLDGYTF.

The chain has TRBV11-2 and TRBJ1-3, with D possibly matching TRBD1 (6 bases). Germline CDR1 is SGHAT and CDR2 is FQNNGV. Trimming removed 3 bases from V and 2 bases from J, with 23 bases in between. CDR3 size: 19 residues. CDR3 sequence reads: CASSFLAGGQRQAGNTIYF. In DNA form, the CDR3 reads TGTGCCAGCAGCTTCCTAGCGGGGGGGCAGAGACAAGCTGGAAACACCATATATTTT.

This clone was detected a few times. A read error may account for a junction end that differs from germline. V gene TRBV7-7 combines with J gene TRBJ2-1; 8 bases line up with TRBD1. The germline V gene has CDR1 SSHAT and CDR2 FNYEAQ (reference sequence). This CDR3 is built from 15 residues. CDR3 sequence reads: CASSPETGAYNEQFF. CDR3 coding DNA: TGTGCTAGCAGCCCAGAGACAGGGGCCTACAATGAGCAGTTCTTC.

The J gene is TRBJ1-2, the V gene TRBV5-1; TRBD1 is a possible D gene (5 bases). CDR1 is SGHRS, CDR2 YFSETQ, per germline. Deletions cut 3 bases from V and 6 bases from J, with 18 bases between. The CDR3 has 15 residues. For the CDR3, the DNA is TGCGCCAGCAGCTGGGGGATACGGGAGGGGCATGGCTACACCTTC. Protein product: CASSWGIREGHGYTF.

J is TRBJ2-2 and V is TRBV14; D is ambiguous. The CDR3 has 12 amino acids. CDR1 is SGHDN and CDR2 is FVKESK in the germline V gene. The ends were cut back, 3 bases at V and 6 bases at J, with 5 bases in the middle. The CDR3 protein is CASSHFAGELFF. The CDR3 DNA sequence: TGTGCCAGCAGCCACTTTGCCGGGGAGCTGTTTTTT.

CDR3 bases: TGTGCCAGCAGCCGAACCCAGGGTATAGGCGGCTACACCTTC. Amino acid sequence: CASSRTQGIGGYTF. This chain joins TRBV14 and TRBJ1-2, with D tentatively TRBD1 (5 bases). Trimming removed 4 bases at V and 8 bases at J, with 17 bases between. Per germline, CDR1 SGHDN and CDR2 FVKESK. This CDR3 contains 14 residues.

The chain combines TRBV20-1 with TRBJ1-1; no firm D call. Trimming removed 6 bases from V and 1 base from J, with 6 bases in between. The CDR3 length is 11 residues. Germline-derived CDR1 and CDR2 are DFQATT and SNEGSKA (reference sequence). CDR3 bases: TGCAGTGCCGCCGGGAACACTGAAGCTTTCTTT. Translated: CSAAGNTEAFF.

This clone was seen a single time. The genes are TRBV19 and TRBJ2-2, with 9 bases fitting TRBD1. V was pared by 5 bases and J by 1 base, with 5 bases of the junction left unmatched. CDR1 is LNHDA, CDR2 SQIVND, per germline (reference sequence). The CDR3 has 16 amino acids. The CDR3 region is CASSQGTGRNTGELFF. The CDR3, as DNA: TGTGCCAGTAGTCAAGGGACAGGGAGGAACACCGGGGAGCTGTTTTTT. The variable domain in full, with the rest retrieved from reference TRBV19 and TRBJ2-2, is DGGITQSPKYLFRKEGQNVTLSCEQNLNHDAMYWYRQDPGQGLRLIYYSQIVNDFQKGDIAEGYSVSREKKESFPLTVTSAQKNPTAFYLCASSQGTGRNTGELFFGEGSRLTVL.

This clone was recorded once. V is TRBV3-1 (or the pseudogene TRBV3-2) and J is TRBJ2-7; maybe TRBD1 (5 bases). Trimming pared 3 bases from V and 0 bases from J, leaving 9 bases between. CDR3 length: 14 amino acids. Germline values: CDR1 LGHDT, CDR2 YNNKEL (reference sequence). Here the CDR3 DNA reads TGTGCCAGCAGCCAGTCAGGGATCTCCTACGAGCAGTACTTC. This sequence encodes CASSQSGISYEQYF.

This chain connects TRBV2 to TRBJ1-3; D is unclear. Trimming pared 11 bases from V and 2 bases from J, leaving 13 bases between. CDR1 is SNHLY, CDR2 FYNNEI, per germline. CDR3 length equals 13 residues. The CDR3 DNA reads TGTGCCGGTGCAGCGTCTCCTGGAAACACCATATATTTT. Its translation is CAGAASPGNTIYF. Based on the CDR3 plus reference TRBV2 and TRBJ1-3, the full variable domain is EPEVTQTPSHQVTQMGQEVILRCVPISNHLYFYWYRQILGQKVEFLVSFYNNEISEKSEIFDDQFSVERPDGSNFTLKIRSTKLEDSAMYFCAGAASPGNTIYFGEGSWLTVV.

The chain couples TRBV21-1 to TRBJ2-1; the table gives TRBD2 as D, unverified against the DNA. TRBV21-1 is listed as a pseudogene. The CDR3 loop spans 15 amino acids. The CDR3 DNA follows: TGTGCCAGCAGCAAAGCGGAGACGATCAGACATGAGCAGTTCTTC. Translated, it gives CASSKAETIRHEQFF.

The gene calls are TRBV6-6 and TRBJ1-5; D perhaps matches TRBD1 (5 bases). CDR3 length: 14 residues. V was cut by 5 bases and J by 12 bases, with 20 bases left in between. Germline V gives CDR1 MNHNY, CDR2 SVGAGI (reference sequence). CDR3 amino acids: CASSPTLTRVFQHF. CDR3 in DNA: TGTGCCAGCAGTCCTACCCTTACCAGGGTCTTCCAGCATTTT.

The gene calls are TRBV5-1 and TRBJ2-1; the match to TRBD2 covers 9 bases. CDR3 length: 14 residues. Germline trimming cut 4 bases from V and 7 bases from J; bases unmatched to any gene: 6. Germline-derived CDR1 and CDR2 are SGHRS and YFSETQ. The CDR3 region is CASSRRAGGNEQFF. CDR3 bases: TGCGCCAGCAGCCGCCGGGCGGGGGGGAATGAGCAGTTCTTC.